The present TCR beta chain was sequenced within a study of blood T cell repertoires in COVID-19. Turning to the study itself: Acute-phase and convalescent COVID-19 samples originated in the United States, Italy and Spain. T cells, B-cell-depleted T cells, or PBMCs provided the cDNA or gDNA that served as material.

The authors' processing: Amplification of reference gene primers provided the estimated nucleated cell counts. Using immunoSEQ multiplex PCR, the repertoire was profiled, and TCRdb retains in-frame clones only, with some absent. The V and J calls and the clone size are those of that table, but D and trimming were determined from the DNA. Found here are some 200,000 clones, around 84% of them singletons; the top ten hold about 5.1%. V lost 1 base, J lost 4 bases, and 3 bases stayed unmatched. This CDR3 spans 14 amino acids. Germline V gene lookup returns CDR1 SEHNR and CDR2 FQNEAQ (reference sequence).

The sample comprised peripheral blood. The chain uses TRBV7-9 and TRBJ1-2; 7 nucleotides align to TRBD1. This clonotype originated in a woman aged 60-75 years who had recovered from COVID-19. CDR3 protein: CASSLVRDSYGYTF. In DNA form, the CDR3 reads TGTGCCAGCAGCTTAGTTAGGGACAGCTATGGCTACACCTTC.